These 14 T cell receptor beta chains were sequenced from one sample in a study of siplizumab effects on memory and regulatory T cells (dated by TCRdb to between 2018 and 2021). Library preparation was by the immunoSEQ multiplex PCR assay. Here the immuneACCESS table is served through TCRdb, limited to in-frame sequences with V and J called. Missing clones are a known gap in these copies; in checked studies unresolved V genes cover under half, and the rest lacks a known reason. The sample data list about 100,000 clones, and 91% of these were observed just once. The top ten constitute roughly 2.8% of the sample. Material: CD4+ T cells sorted from blood. Receptors were obtained from a human donor in good health. Some clones in this sample may be carry-over from other donors' samples.

The V and J genes are TRBV10-3 and TRBJ1-3; D is ambiguous. V lost 6 bases and J 0 bases, leaving 15 bases between the germline ends. This CDR3 contains 16 residues. Germline CDR1 reads ENHRY; CDR2 reads SYGVKD. The CDR3 here is CAISGVRGRSGNTIYF. The CDR3 DNA follows: TGTGCCATCAGCGGGGTACGCGGCCGCTCTGGAAACACCATATATTTT.

The CDR3 nucleotides are TGTGCCAGCAGTTATAAAGGACAGGGGTCTGGCTACACCTTC. Translated: CASSYKGQGSGYTF. This rearrangement joins TRBV6-5 to TRBJ1-2; 9 bases match TRBD1. The CDR3 is 14 amino acids. Trimming removed 3 bases from V and 7 bases from J; junction bases left unmatched: 6. Looked up from germline, CDR1 is MNHEY and CDR2 is SVGAGI.

The chain couples TRBV19 to TRBJ2-2, with 7 positions matching TRBD1. The CDR3 is 13 amino acids. Germline V lookup: CDR1 LNHDA, CDR2 SQIVND (reference sequence). V lost 6 bases to trimming and J lost 5 bases; unmatched junction nucleotides: 3. The CDR3 reads CASSDRATGELFF. The DNA of the CDR3 is TGTGCCAGTAGCGACAGGGCTACCGGGGAGCTGTTTTTT.

The rearrangement uses TRBV6-6 and TRBJ1-5, with no clear D. The V gene lost 8 bases and the J gene lost 1 base, with 12 bases spanning the gap. The CDR3 runs 14 residues. CDR1 and CDR2 from the germline V gene are MNHNY and SVGAGI (reference sequence). The CDR3 region has the DNA TGTGCCAGCTACCTAGGGTCAAGCAATCAGCCCCAGCATTTT. This encodes CASYLGSSNQPQHF.

This chain connects TRBV6-6 to TRBJ2-7, with 9 bases matching TRBD1. Trimming at V came to 5 bases and at J to 2 bases, leaving 7 bases not matched to a gene. The CDR3 consists of 15 residues. The germline V gene has CDR1 MNHNY and CDR2 SVGAGI (reference sequence). The CDR3 region has the DNA TGTGCCAGCAGTCGCGGGACAGGGTTTGCCTACGAGCAGTACTTC. This gives the protein CASSRGTGFAYEQYF.

The chain is built from TRBV7-6 and TRBJ2-5; D is unresolved. The V and J ends lost 3 bases and 5 bases respectively, with 10 bases between them. The CDR3 loop spans 13 amino acids. The V gene's germline CDR1 is SGHVS and CDR2 FNYEAQ. The CDR3 DNA follows: TGTGCCAGCAGCTTGGGGAATCGGGAGACCCAGTACTTC. Encoded protein: CASSLGNRETQYF.

The rearrangement uses TRBV7-8 and TRBJ2-5; D not certain. The tail of the sequence fits TRBJ2-7 better, so the J call may be wrong. The CDR3 runs to 14 residues. Germline V gene sequence: CDR1 SGHVS, CDR2 FQNEAQ. The CDR3 DNA is TGTGCCAGCAGCCCCCGGCTCCGTTCCTACGAGCAGTACTTC. Protein sequence: CASSPRLRSYEQYF.

In nucleotides, the CDR3 is TGTGCCAGCAGTAAGAATACCAATCAGCCCCAGCATTTT. Protein product: CASSKNTNQPQHF. The chain carries TRBV7-2 and TRBJ1-5; D is ambiguous. V was shortened by 6 bases and J by 3 bases, with 9 bases between the two germline ends. Germline loops: CDR1 SGHTA, CDR2 FQGNSA. The CDR3 sequence is 13 residues long.

The chain combines TRBV6-7 with TRBJ1-5, with 8 bases fitting TRBD1. TRBV6-7 is an ORF for which the function is uncertain. This CDR3 spans 16 amino acids. The junction had 10 bases not matched to a gene; V was cut back by 0 bases and J by 9 bases. The CDR3 bases are TGTGCCAGCAGTTACTCGAGAGGGGGACAGGTCAGGCCCCAGCATTTT. It codes for CASSYSRGGQVRPQHF.

The rearrangement links TRBV6-4 to TRBJ1-5; D is unresolved. Trimming removed 11 bases at V and 4 bases at J, with 3 bases between. Germline CDR1 MRHNA, CDR2 SNTAGT. This CDR3 spans 9 amino acids. CDR3 sequence reads: CAVNQPQHF. The CDR3, as DNA: TGTGCCGTAAATCAGCCCCAGCATTTT.

The chain is built from TRBV19 and TRBJ1-1; D might be TRBD1 (6 bases). V lost 5 bases, J lost 1 base, and 8 bases lay in between. The germline V gene has CDR1 LNHDA and CDR2 SQIVND (reference sequence). This CDR3 spans 13 amino acids. The CDR3 DNA is TGTGCCAGTAGTCTCAGGGGGAACACTGAAGCTTTCTTT. It encodes CASSLRGNTEAFF.

The rearrangement joins TRBV2 to TRBJ2-7, with TRBD2 matching 11 bases. CDR3 length: 14 residues. V was clipped by 6 bases and J by 6 bases; unmatched bases: 7. Germline CDR1 SNHLY, CDR2 FYNNEI. The CDR3: CASSLAGGPSEQYF. The CDR3 DNA reads as TGTGCCAGCAGCTTAGCGGGAGGGCCGAGCGAGCAGTACTTC.

The chain carries TRBV19 and TRBJ1-2; D remains unclear. Germline lookup yields CDR1 LNHDA and CDR2 SQIVND (reference sequence). The CDR3 totals 12 residues. V shed 5 bases and J shed 8 bases, with 12 bases lying between them. The chain's CDR3 is CASSHVPLGYTF. The DNA for the CDR3 is TGTGCCAGTAGTCACGTTCCCTTGGGCTACACCTTC.

This clone has a single count. The chain joins TRBV21-1 to TRBJ2-3; the table's D call TRBD1 went unverified against the DNA. TRBV21-1 is shown as a pseudogene. The CDR3 is 16 amino acids. The CDR3 sequence is CASSKSWGRYTDTQYF. For the CDR3, the DNA is TGTGCCAGCAGCAAAAGTTGGGGCCGCTACACAGATACGCAGTATTTT.